Listed below are T cell receptor beta chains from one sample, sequenced in a study of cytomegalovirus exposure and HLA in healthy donors. Assay used: immunoSEQ multiplex PCR; TCRdb lists only in-frame clones, some missing. The data hold roughly 140,000 clones, with about 64% observed a single time. The sequencing input was PBMCs. These receptors originate from a man between 60 and 70 years old in good health and CMV-seronegative. CDR3s include the opening cysteine and the closing phenylalanine or tryptophan. Size is stated for part of the rows, as once, few or many counts, or as a class when the clone is expanded.

v_gene	j_gene	abundance	len	CDR3aa
TRBV6-1	TRBJ1-4	few	17	CASSVRYRDATNEKLFF
TRBV9	TRBJ1-2	few	14	CASSTQTANYGYTF
TRBV11-1	TRBJ1-1	-	14	CASSLGPGDTEAFF
TRBV10-1	TRBJ2-1	-	16	CASSDGADDTYNEQFF
TRBV5-6	TRBJ2-7	-	14	CASSLVAGTYEQYF
TRBV19	TRBJ1-4	few	16	CASDASGGARDEKLFF
TRBV28	TRBJ2-1	-	15	CASSRRTSGSYEQFF
TRBV10-3	TRBJ2-7	-	14	CAISESTSGYEQYF
TRBV28	TRBJ1-2	-	13	CASSLEGQGGYTF
TRBV27	TRBJ2-5	few	17	CASSRSSLAASQETQYF
TRBV10-3	TRBJ2-1	-	14	CAIKGSRLYNEQFF
TRBV5-1	TRBJ1-1	-	14	CASSGTGDGTEAFF
TRBV4-2	TRBJ2-7	few	16	CASSQESSGISYEQYF
TRBV5-8	TRBJ2-3	-	16	CASSLIRDYSLRTQYF
TRBV30	TRBJ1-2	-	12	CASHGGVYGYTF
TRBV4-2	TRBJ2-2	few	16	CASSHSRDKNTGELFF
TRBV9	TRBJ1-3	-	13	CASSDRAGNTIYF